This T cell receptor (beta chain) is drawn from a study of blood T cell repertoires in COVID-19. In the study overall: Sites across the United States, Italy and Spain contributed samples from acute and convalescent COVID-19. T cells, B-cell-depleted T cells, or PBMCs provided the cDNA or gDNA that served as material.

TCRdb's copy holds only in-frame clones and misses some; the assay was immunoSEQ multiplex PCR. The sample shows a few hundred thousand clones, roughly 90% of them seen only once. The study recruited people aged about 18 to 89 years across approximately 23 US areas. Grouping used clinical history reported by participants in a survey and questionnaire. The germline V gene has CDR1 MNHEY and CDR2 SVGAGI. Trimming left V 6 bases short and J 9 bases short, with 12 bases between. The CDR3 is made up of 13 amino acids. The TCR sequence derives from a woman aged 45-59 years in a cohort exposed to, infected with or recovered from COVID-19 (not recorded which). This chain links TRBV6-5 with TRBJ1-6, with D possibly being TRBD1 (5 bases). The sample taken for sequencing was PBMCs or T cells enriched from blood (not recorded which). The DNA of the CDR3 is TGTGCCAGCAGGGGGAGGGGAGGTTCACCCCTCCACTTT. Amino acids: CASRGRGGSPLHF.